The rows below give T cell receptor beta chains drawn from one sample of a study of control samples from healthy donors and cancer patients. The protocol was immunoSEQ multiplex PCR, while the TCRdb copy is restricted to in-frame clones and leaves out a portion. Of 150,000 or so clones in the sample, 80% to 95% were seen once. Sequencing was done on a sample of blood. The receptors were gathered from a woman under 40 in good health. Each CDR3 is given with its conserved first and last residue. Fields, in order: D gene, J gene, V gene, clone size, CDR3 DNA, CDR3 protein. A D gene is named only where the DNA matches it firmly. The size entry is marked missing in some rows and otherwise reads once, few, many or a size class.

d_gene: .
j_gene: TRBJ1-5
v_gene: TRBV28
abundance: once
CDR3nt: TGTGCCAGCAGAACCCGCAGAAGGGGTTTCAATCAGCCCCAGCATTTT
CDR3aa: CASRTRRRGFNQPQHF

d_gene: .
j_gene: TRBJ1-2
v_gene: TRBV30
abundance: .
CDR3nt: TGTGCCTGGAGTAGTACTTATGGCTACACCTTC
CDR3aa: CAWSSTYGYTF

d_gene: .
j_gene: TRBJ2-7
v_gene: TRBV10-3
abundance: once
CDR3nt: TGTGCCATCAGTGAGTCCAGCAGAATCTACGAGCAGTACTTC
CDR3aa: CAISESSRIYEQYF

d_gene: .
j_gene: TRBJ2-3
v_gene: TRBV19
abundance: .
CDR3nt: TGTGCCAGTAGTATCCCCCCCTCCGGGACCAAAACAGATACGCAGTATTTT
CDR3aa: CASSIPPSGTKTDTQYF

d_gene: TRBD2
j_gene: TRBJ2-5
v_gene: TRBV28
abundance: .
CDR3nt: TGTGCCAGCGGCGGGAGAATGGAGACCCAGTACTTC
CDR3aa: CASGGRMETQYF

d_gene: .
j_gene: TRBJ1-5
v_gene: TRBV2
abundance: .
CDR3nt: TGTGCCAGCAGTGAACTGGTCCGTGGCAATCAGCCCCAGCATTTT
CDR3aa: CASSELVRGNQPQHF

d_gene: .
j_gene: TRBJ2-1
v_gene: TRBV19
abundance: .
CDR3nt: TGTGCCAGTAGTCCAGGGTTCCATGAGCAGTTCTTC
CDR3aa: CASSPGFHEQFF

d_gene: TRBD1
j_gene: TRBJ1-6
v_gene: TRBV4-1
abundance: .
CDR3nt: TGCGCCAGCAGCCAACCCGGACAGGGGAAGGTCTCACCCCTCCACTTT
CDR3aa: CASSQPGQGKVSPLHF

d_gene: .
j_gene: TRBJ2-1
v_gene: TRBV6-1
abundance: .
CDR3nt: TGTGCCAGCAGTGAACCCCCCGGGGGCCCTTACAATGAGCAGTTCTTC
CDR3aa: CASSEPPGGPYNEQFF

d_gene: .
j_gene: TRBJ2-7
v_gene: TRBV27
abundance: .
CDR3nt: TGTGCCAGCAGTTTAGCGGCGGCCTACGAGCAGTACTTC
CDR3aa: CASSLAAAYEQYF

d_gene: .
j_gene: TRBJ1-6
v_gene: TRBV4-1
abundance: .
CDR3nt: TGCGCCAGCAGCCAAGATGCCTGGGAGGGGTCCTATAATTCACCCCTCCACTTT
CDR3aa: CASSQDAWEGSYNSPLHF

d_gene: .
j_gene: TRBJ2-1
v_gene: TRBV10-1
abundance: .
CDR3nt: TGCGCCAGCAGTGAGGATGGGGCAGGGTCGAATGAGCAGTTCTTC
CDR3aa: CASSEDGAGSNEQFF

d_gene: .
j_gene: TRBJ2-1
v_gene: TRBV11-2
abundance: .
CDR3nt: TGTGCCAGCAGCCGGGACGTCGCCTACAATGAGCAGTTCTTC
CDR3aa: CASSRDVAYNEQFF

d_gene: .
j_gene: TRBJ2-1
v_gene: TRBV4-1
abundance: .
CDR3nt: TGCGCCAGCAGCCAACTCTCCGGGAAGGGGCGGCATGAGCAGTTCTTC
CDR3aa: CASSQLSGKGRHEQFF

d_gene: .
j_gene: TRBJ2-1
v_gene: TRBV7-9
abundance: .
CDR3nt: TGTGCCAGCAGCCGCGACAGAGACAATGAGCAGTTCTTC
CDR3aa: CASSRDRDNEQFF

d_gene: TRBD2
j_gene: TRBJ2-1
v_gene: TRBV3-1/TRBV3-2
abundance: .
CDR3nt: TGTGCCACTTCGCAGCGGGAGGGCCCAAAATTCTTC
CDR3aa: CATSQREGPKFF